This T cell receptor (beta chain) was obtained from a study of regulatory T cells in long-lasting Graves disease (dated by TCRdb to the early 2020s). Study-level background: In the newly diagnosed Graves' disease group, patients had been taking antithyroid drugs for less than 3 months. Peripheral blood TCR sequencing and RNA sequencing compared persistent Graves' disease patients with newly diagnosed Graves' disease patients. The study was registered as a clinical trial and conducted in China. A total of 33 samples underwent TCR sequencing, from about 13 patients with persistent Graves' disease and some 20 patients with newly diagnosed Graves' disease.

V was cut back by 5 bases and J by 7 bases, leaving a gap of 20 bases between them. The CDR3 goes from the cysteine to the phenylalanine over 16 residues. Only CDR3 DNA is held: 48 bases, read in frame from base 1. Concerning this clonotype: Which antigen it targets is not known. Nothing much larger sits one base from this clone, and base qualities are not available.

The paper as a whole reports these results and caveats: Preferential use of TRBV28, TRBJ1-2 and TRBJ2-5 was observed in persistent disease, whereas TRBV20-1 and TRBJ2-1 were favored in newly diagnosed disease. Compared with newly diagnosed patients, persistent Graves' disease patients had lower TCR Shannon entropy and fewer highly expanded clones, which suggests clonal expansion. Only the TCR beta chain was sequenced and analyzed. The small sample size was acknowledged by the authors as a limitation that may reduce accuracy. Because the primary lesion, thyroid tissue, could not be accessed, the study looked at peripheral blood alone. A larger number of public clonotypes was shared among persistent patients (2,741) than among newly diagnosed patients (over 850).

This specimen's time point label, per the study, means: newly diagnosed GD, antithyroid drugs for less than 3 months. For both TCR sequencing and RNA sequencing, RNA was extracted from PBMCs in TRIzol. Graves' disease was diagnosed according to American Thyroid Association guidelines. The patients came from an endocrinology department in Xi'an, China. Each patient gave roughly 10 milliliters of peripheral blood, collected in an EDTA anticoagulant tube. Ficoll Paque Plus density gradient separation was used to isolate PBMCs, and no additional T cell sorting was done. An Agilent 2100 Bioanalyzer and agarose gel were used to check RNA quality, while a NanoDrop 2000 measured RNA concentration. Receptor libraries were prepared by multiplex PCR. Sequencing was performed on an Illumina HiSeq 4000. iRepertoire HTBI primers and Arm-PCR amplification of CDR3 regions were used to construct TCR beta libraries. Before sequencing, the PCR products underwent gel purification. Turning to the authors' computational methods: Gene usage analysis of CDR3 amino acid clonotypes used the roughly 60 TRBV and around 13 TRBJ segments found across samples. Filtered high-quality paired reads were merged into contigs using COPE and FqMerger. BLAST was used to align contigs to IMGT TRBV, TRBD and TRBJ reference genes, with CDR3 defined following IMGT. Highly expanded clones were defined as clonotypes with a frequency above 0.1%. Shannon entropy served as the measure of repertoire diversity, while the Gini coefficient captured V-J evenness. A clonotype was considered public if more than one individual shared it. The public sequencing data were trimmed at Q25 with fastp and processed into clonotypes with MiXCR by TCRdb, which kept only in-frame beta chains. All rows with the same CDR3 protein become a single entry with the most common DNA and genes. The V and J calls come from TCRdb's annotation, not from the publication. Present in this sample are about 540,000 distinct CDR3 sequences, roughly 12% of which were seen just once. The top ten hold 8% to 10% of the sample.

The same data also went into a second study, on T cells in Graves' hyperthyroidism and ophthalmopathy. Per that second paper: Stable Graves' hyperthyroidism was defined as no progression to ophthalmopathy during 18 months of follow-up. Hyperthyroidism patients were aged 18 to 65 years and newly diagnosed, with disease duration of less than 2 months. Any patient with an uncontrolled infection, another autoimmune disease, pregnancy or lactation was excluded. Diagnoses were established on the basis of clinical symptoms, serum thyroxine and TRAb, thyroid ultrasound, and orbital computed tomography. The first round of RT-PCR for the TCR CDR3 was performed with the HTBI primer set and the Qiagen OneStep RT-PCR kit. Most expanded thyroid clonotypes (frequency above 0.001) were also found in blood, which suggests that blood repertoires may mirror thyroid immune responses. Ophthalmopathy was separated from stable hyperthyroidism by a 13 V-J signature model, with 85% to 90% sensitivity and roughly 84% specificity obtained in cross-validation and 80%/75% obtained in testing. During validation, the model predicted progression to ophthalmopathy a median of approximately six months ahead of onset, with roughly 65% sensitivity and 72% to 85% specificity. To identify TCR V-J signatures that set the groups apart, the researchers used a discovery cohort of more than 95 patients, made up of roughly 40 with Graves' ophthalmopathy and some 58 with stable Graves' hyperthyroidism. An independent validation cohort of around 20 hyperthyroidism patients and more than 15 patients who later progressed to ophthalmopathy tested prospective prediction of ophthalmopathy. The roughly 94 discovery patients were randomly split 7:3 into training and test sets. In addition, the study compared T-cell repertoires in thyroid tissue and in blood from several Graves' hyperthyroidism patients. After sampling, hyperthyroidism patients received methimazole starting at 30 mg daily, and ophthalmopathy patients received high-dose intravenous methylprednisolone. The libraries were constructed in a second round of multiplex PCR and then size-selected and purified. The libraries were sequenced on an Illumina HiSeq2000 using paired-end 100 bp reads. SOAPnuke was used to process the raw data, throwing out any read that contained adapters or uncalled bases, had a mean Phred below 15, or lacked an exact constant-primer or identifier match. COPE v1.2.5 was used to merge high-quality paired reads, and clonotypes were defined as unique nucleotide sequences. MiTCR v1.1 was used to align the clonotypes against IMGT TRBV, TRBD and TRBJ reference segments. Analysis was restricted to V-J combinations with a frequency above 0.0001, which covered 99.2% of repertoires. The TCS score was defined as F50 (clonal expansion) divided by E x V (chaos), with BLOSUM62-based TCRdist calculated between CDR3 peptides within each V-J. Welch's t-statistics and random forest reduced 500 to 550 V-J features to roughly 13, which were used in a naive Bayes classifier (R e1071). No statistical method was used to fix the sample size in advance, and group allocation was not hidden from the investigators. The paper reports TCR Vbeta CDR3 sequencing of over 120 peripheral blood samples: approximately 41 ophthalmopathy, under 80 hyperthyroidism and approximately 17 progressor patients.

Source: peripheral blood mononuclear cells (PBMCs), taken at new diagnosis, from a patient treated with antithyroid drugs. The receptor's source is a man aged 30-40 years with Graves disease. Donor details come from another sample of the same person, matched by shared clones. Recombination connected TRBV12-3 or TRBV12-4 to TRBJ1-4; the D gene is perhaps TRBD1, from 5 matching bases. The DNA is as follows: TGTGCCAGCAGTCCCGGTGGGGGGGTGAGTGGTGAAAAACTGTTTTTT. Translated, this gives CASSPGGGVSGEKLFF.